The T cell receptor beta chain described here comes from a study of T cell repertoires in cytomegalovirus infection. TCRdb fed the reads into MiXCR, producing one record per CDR3 protein. The profile shows fewer than 550,000 distinct CDR3 sequences, about 25% of them singletons. Remarks on this clonotype: Its antigen is unidentified.

General study findings and limits: Dominant in the ex vivo response were TCR beta clonotypes restricted by HLA-C and specific for CMV.

The germline CDR1 and CDR2 sequences are SGHVT and SQSDAQ. V lost 5 bases to trimming and J lost 3 bases; unmatched junction nucleotides: 3. The CDR3 contains 14 residues. This TCR was recovered from a human donor in good health (CMV status not recorded). Some clones in this sample may be carry-over from other donors' samples. Source material: PBMCs. The J gene is TRBJ1-2, the V gene TRBV7-4; 10 nucleotides match TRBD1. The CDR3 DNA is TGTGCCAGCAGCATAGGACAGGGGGACTATGGCTACACCTTC. Encoded protein: CASSIGQGDYGYTF.